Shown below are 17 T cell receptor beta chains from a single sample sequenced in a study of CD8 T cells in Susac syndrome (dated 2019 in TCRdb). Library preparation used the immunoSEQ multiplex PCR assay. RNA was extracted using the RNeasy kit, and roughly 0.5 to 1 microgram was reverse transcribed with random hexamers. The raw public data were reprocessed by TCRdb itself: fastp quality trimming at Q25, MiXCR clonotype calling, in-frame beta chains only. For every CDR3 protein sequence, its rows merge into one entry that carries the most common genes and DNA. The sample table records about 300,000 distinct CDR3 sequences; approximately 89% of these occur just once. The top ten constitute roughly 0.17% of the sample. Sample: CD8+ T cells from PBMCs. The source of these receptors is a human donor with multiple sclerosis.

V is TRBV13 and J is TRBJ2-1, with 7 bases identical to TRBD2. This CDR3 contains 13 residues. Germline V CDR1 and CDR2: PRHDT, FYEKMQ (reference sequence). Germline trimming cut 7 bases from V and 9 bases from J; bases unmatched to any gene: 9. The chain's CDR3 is CASNRPGGSEQFF. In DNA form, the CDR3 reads TGTGCCAGCAACCGACCGGGAGGCAGTGAGCAGTTCTTC.

DNA of the CDR3: TGCGCCAGCAGTCACCCCGGGACCGACAAGGACGAGCAGTACTTC. It encodes CASSHPGTDKDEQYF. The J gene is TRBJ2-7, the V gene TRBV23-1; either TRBD1 or TRBD2 may fit D (5 bases each). TRBV23-1 is an open reading frame whose function is uncertain. Trimming pared 3 bases from V and 5 bases from J, leaving 17 bases between. This CDR3 is built from 15 residues.

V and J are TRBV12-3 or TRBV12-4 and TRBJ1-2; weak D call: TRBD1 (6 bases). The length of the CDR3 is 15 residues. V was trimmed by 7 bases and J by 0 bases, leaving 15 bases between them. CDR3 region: CASKRDTLANYGYTF. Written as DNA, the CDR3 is TGTGCCAGCAAGCGGGACACCCTAGCTAACTATGGCTACACCTTC.

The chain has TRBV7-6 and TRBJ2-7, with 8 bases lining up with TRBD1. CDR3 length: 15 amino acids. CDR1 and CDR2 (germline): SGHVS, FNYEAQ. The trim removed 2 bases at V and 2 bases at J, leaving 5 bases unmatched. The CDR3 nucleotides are TGTGCCAGCAGCTTACAGGGGGCGCCGACCTACGAGCAGTACTTC. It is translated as CASSLQGAPTYEQYF. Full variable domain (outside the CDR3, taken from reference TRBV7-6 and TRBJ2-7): GAGVSQSPRYKVTKRGQDVALRCDPISGHVSLYWYRQALGQGPEFLTYFNYEAQQDKSGLPNDRFSAERPEGSISTLTIQRTEQRDSAMYRCASSLQGAPTYEQYFGPGTRLTVT.

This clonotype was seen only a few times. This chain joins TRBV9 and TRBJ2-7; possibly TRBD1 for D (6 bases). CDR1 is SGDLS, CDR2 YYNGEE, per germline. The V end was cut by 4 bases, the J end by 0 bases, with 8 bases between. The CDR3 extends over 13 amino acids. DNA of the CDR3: TGTGCCAGCAGCACAGGGACCTCCTACGAGCAGTACTTC. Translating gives CASSTGTSYEQYF.

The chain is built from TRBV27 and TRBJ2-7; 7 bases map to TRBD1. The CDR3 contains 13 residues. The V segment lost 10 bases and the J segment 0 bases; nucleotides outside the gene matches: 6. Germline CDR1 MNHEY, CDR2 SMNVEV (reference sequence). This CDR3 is CATGQAISYEQYF. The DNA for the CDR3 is TGTGCCACCGGACAGGCAATCTCCTACGAGCAGTACTTC.

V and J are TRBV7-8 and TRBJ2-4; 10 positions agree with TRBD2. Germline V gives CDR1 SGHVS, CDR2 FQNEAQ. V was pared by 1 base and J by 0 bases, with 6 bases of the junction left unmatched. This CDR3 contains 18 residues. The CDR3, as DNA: TGTGCCAGCAGCTTAGACCCTAGCGGGGGTAAAGCCAAAAACATTCAGTACTTC. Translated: CASSLDPSGGKAKNIQYF.

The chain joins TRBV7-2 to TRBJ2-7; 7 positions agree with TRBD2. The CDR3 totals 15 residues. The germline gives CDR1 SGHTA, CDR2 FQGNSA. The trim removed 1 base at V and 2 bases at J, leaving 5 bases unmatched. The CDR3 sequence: CASSLGGGTTYEQYF. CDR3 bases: TGTGCCAGCAGCTTAGGGGGCGGGACTACCTACGAGCAGTACTTC.

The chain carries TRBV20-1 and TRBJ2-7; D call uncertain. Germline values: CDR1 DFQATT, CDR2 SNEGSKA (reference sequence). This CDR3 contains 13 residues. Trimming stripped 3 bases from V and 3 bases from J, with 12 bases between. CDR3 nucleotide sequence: TGCAGTGCTAGGTCCCCGCACGGCTACGAGCAGTACTTC. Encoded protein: CSARSPHGYEQYF.

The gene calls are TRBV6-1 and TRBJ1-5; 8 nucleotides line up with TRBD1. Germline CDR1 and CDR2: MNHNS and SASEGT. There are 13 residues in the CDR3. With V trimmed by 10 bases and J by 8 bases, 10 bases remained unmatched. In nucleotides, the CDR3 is TGTGCCACCGGGACAGGCCTCGGGGAGCCCCAGCATTTT. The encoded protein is CATGTGLGEPQHF.

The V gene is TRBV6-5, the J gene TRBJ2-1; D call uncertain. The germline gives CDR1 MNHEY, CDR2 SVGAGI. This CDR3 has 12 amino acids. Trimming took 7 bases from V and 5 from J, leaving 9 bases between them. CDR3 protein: CASKGDDNEQFF. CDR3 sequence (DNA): TGTGCCAGCAAAGGCGACGACAATGAGCAGTTCTTC.

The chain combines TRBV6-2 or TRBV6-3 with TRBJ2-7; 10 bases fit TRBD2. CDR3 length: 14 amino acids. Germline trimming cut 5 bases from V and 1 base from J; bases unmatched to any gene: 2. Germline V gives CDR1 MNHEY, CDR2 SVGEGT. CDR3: CASSRTSGSYEQYF. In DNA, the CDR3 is TGTGCCAGCAGTCGGACTAGCGGATCCTACGAGCAGTACTTC.

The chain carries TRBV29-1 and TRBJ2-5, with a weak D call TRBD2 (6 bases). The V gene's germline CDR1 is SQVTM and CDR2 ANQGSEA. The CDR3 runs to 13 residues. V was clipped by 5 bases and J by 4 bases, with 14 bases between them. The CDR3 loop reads CSVYGGVGETQYF. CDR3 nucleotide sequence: TGCAGCGTTTACGGCGGGGTGGGAGAGACCCAGTACTTC.

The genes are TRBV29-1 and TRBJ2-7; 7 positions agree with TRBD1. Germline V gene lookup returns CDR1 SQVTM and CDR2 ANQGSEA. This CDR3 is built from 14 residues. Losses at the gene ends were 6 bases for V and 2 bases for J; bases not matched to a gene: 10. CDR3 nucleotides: TGCAGCGTGAGCCCCGGGACAGTTACCTACGAGCAGTACTTC. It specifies CSVSPGTVTYEQYF.

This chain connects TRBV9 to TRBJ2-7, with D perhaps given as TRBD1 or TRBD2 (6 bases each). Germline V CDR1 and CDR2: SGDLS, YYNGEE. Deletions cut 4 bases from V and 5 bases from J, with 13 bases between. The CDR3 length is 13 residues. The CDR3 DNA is TGTGCCAGCAGCCCACGGGGGCAGCACGAGCAGTACTTC. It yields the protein CASSPRGQHEQYF.

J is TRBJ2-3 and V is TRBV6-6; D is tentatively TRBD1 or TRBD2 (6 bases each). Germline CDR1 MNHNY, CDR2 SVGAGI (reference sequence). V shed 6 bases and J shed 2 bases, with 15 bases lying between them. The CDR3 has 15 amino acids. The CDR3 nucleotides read TGTGCCAGCAGCCGCGGAGGGGGAGCCACAGATACGCAGTATTTT. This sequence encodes CASSRGGGATDTQYF.

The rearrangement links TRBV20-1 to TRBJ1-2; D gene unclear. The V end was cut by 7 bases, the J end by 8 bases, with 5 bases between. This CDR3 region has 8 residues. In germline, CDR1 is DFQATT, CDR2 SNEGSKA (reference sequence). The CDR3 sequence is CSVWGYTF. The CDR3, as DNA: TGCAGTGTGTGGGGCTACACCTTC.